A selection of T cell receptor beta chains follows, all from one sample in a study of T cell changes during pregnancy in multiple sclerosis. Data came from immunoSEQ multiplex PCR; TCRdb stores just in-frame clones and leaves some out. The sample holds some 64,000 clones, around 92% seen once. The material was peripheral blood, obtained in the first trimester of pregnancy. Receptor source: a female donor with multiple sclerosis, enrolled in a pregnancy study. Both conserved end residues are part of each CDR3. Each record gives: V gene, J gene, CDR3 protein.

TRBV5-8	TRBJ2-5	CASSPGQGVKETQYF
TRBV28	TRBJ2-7	CASSSWEGRGVSYEQYF
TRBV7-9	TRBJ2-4	CASSFGQGSKNIQYF
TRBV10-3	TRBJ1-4	CAIRPGGNEKLFF
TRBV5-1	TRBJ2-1	CASSFSGTSITEQFF
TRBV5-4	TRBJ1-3	CASSFGWTAGNTIYF
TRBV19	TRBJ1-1	CASSIGTGSATEAFF
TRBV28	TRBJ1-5	CASRDSPISNQPQHF
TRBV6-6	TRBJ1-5	CASSSGLHQPQHF
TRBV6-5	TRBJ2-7	CASSRDSAYEQYF
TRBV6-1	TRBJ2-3	CASRVGGSSTDTQYF
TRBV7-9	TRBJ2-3	CASSLTSGGTDTQYF
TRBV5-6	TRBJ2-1	CASSLAIGEQFF
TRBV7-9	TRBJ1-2	CASSLGQGDGYTF
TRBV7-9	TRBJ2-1	CASSKTSGRNNEQFF
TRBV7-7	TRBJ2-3	CASSSGLAGGKNTQYF
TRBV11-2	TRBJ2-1	CASSLPPGTGRYNEQFF
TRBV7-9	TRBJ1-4	CASSFGRGREKLFF
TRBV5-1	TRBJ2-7	CASSLISSSYEQYF
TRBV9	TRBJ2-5	CASSAQGREETQYF
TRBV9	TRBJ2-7	CASSEERDSYEQYF
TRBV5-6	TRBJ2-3	CASSLGGADTQYF
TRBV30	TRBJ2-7	CAWSVNGGGEQYF
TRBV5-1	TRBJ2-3	CASSLVGAGSSGDTQYF
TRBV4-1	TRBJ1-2	CASSQEGPRQRYGYTF
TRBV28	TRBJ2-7	CASSSLTGPSYEQYF
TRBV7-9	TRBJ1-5	CASSLEGDTERPNQPQHF
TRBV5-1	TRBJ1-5	CASSLDGARTQPQHF
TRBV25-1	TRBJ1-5	CASSEAGGGYQPQHF
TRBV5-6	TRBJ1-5	CASSSINQPQHF
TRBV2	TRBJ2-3	CASSGAGDYSTDTQYF
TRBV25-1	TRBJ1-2	CASSEPGQVDGYTF
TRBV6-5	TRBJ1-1	CASSYSYDGGEAFF
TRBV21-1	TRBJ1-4	CASSDRTTNEKLFF
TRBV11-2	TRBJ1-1	CASSFPAGGTNTEAFF
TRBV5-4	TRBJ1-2	CASRPGQGFFDGYTF
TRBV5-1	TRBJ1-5	CASSWGQAPGFEPQHF
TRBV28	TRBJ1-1	CASSTPSRTGWEAFF
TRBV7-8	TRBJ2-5	CASSSGRGETQYF
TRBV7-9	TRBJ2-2	CASSPMGTGDFLNTGELFF
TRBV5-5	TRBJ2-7	CASSLFGTGQVGSEQYF
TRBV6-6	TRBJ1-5	CASTQQGAPNQPQHF
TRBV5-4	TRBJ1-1	CASSPGQGRANTEAFF
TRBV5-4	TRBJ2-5	CASSSGQGVQETQYF
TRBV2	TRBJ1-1	CASSVLRTTQEAFF
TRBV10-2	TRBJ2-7	CASSVRGQSYEQYF
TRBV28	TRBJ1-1	CASSFLGTANTEAFF
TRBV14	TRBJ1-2	CASSQERARGDTF
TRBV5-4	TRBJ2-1	CASSLAASGRGEQFF
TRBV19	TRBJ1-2	CASSIPATGEGYTF
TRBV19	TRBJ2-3	CASSPNRGGSKDTQYF
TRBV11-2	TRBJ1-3	CASSFTGGSGNTIYF
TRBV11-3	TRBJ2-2	CASSPQTGGVTGELFF